This T cell receptor (beta chain) is drawn from a study of monozygotic twins with inflammatory bowel disease. General study points: TCRbeta inverse Simpson diversity was decreased in IBD patients versus healthy co-twins. Especially with disease activity, IBD patients had fewer clonotypes in common with others than healthy twins did. Among patients, repertoires may have gained variability from differing immunosuppressive treatments.

CDR1 and CDR2 (germline): LGHDT, YNNKEL (reference sequence). The CDR3 has 17 residues. TCRdb reworked the 5' RACE reads into one entry per CDR3 protein, no DNA. The repertoire shows 350,000 to 500,000 distinct CDR3 sequences; the top ten hold roughly 2.3%. Whole blood served as the source of total RNA, and no T cell sorting took place. In regard to this clonotype: Its specificity is not known.

The chain is built from TRBV3-1 and TRBJ2-4; checking the TCRdb D call of TRBD2 is not possible without DNA. Sequencing was done on a sample of blood. The sequence came from a human donor with ulcerative colitis or Crohn's disease, or a healthy co-twin of an affected twin (not recorded which). The CDR3: CASSRALAGSSKNIQYF.